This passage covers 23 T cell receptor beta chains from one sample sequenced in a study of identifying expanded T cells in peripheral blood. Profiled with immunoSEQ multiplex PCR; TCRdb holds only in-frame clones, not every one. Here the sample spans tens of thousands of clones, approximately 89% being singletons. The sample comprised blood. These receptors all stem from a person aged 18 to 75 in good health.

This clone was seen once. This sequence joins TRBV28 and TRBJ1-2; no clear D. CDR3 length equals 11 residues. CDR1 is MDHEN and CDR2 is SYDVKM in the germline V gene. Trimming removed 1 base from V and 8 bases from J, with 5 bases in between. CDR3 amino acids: CASSLYGGYTF. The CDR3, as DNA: TGTGCCAGCAGTTTATACGGCGGCTACACCTTC.

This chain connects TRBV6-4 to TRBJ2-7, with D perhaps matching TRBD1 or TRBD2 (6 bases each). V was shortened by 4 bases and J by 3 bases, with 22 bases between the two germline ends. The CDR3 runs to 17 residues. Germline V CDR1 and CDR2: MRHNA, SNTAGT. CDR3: CASSGRIAPGAVYEQYF. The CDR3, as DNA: TGTGCCAGCAGTGGGAGGATCGCGCCGGGGGCTGTCTACGAGCAGTACTTC.

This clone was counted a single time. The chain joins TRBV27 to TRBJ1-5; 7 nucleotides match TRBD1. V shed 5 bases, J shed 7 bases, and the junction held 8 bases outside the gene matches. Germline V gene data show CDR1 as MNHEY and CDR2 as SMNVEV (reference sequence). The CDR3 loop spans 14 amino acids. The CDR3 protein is CASSPGTVRQPQHF. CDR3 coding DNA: TGTGCCAGCAGTCCTGGGACAGTTAGACAGCCCCAGCATTTT.

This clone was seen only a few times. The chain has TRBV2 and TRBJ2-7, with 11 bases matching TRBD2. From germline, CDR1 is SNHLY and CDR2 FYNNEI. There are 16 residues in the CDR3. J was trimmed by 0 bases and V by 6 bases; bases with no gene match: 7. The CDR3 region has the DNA TGTGCCAGCAGGCGGCTAGCGGGGGGTTCCTCCTACGAGCAGTACTTC. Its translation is CASRRLAGGSSYEQYF.

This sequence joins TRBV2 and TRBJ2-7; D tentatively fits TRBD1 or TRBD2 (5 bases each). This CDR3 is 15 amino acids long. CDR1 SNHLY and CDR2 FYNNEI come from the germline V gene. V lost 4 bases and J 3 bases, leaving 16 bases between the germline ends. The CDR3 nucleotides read TGTGCCAGCAGTGCTCAGGGCCGGAGGATCTACGAGCAGTACTTC. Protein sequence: CASSAQGRRIYEQYF. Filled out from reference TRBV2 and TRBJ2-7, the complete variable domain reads EPEVTQTPSHQVTQMGQEVILRCVPISNHLYFYWYRQILGQKVEFLVSFYNNEISEKSEIFDDQFSVERPDGSNFTLKIRSTKLEDSAMYFCASSAQGRRIYEQYFGPGTRLTVT.

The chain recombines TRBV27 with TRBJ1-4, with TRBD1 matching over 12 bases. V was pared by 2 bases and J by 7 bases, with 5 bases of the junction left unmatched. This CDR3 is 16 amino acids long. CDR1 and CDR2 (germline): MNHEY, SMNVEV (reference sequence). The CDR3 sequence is CASSLGTGGLSEKLFF. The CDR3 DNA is TGTGCCAGCAGTTTAGGGACAGGGGGCCTGAGTGAAAAACTGTTTTTT.

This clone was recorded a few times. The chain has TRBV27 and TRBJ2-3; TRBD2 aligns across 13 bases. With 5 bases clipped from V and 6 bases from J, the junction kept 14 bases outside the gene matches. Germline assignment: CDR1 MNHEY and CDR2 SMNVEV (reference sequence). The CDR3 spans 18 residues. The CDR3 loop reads CASSPTPGLAGTRDTQYF. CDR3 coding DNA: TGTGCCAGCAGTCCGACCCCGGGACTAGCGGGGACCCGGGATACGCAGTATTTT.

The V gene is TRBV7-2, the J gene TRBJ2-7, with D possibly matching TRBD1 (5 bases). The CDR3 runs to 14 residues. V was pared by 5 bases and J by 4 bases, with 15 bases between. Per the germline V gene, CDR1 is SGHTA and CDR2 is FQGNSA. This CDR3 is CASSPYIREYEQYF. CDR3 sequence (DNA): TGTGCCAGCAGCCCCTACATCAGGGAATACGAGCAGTACTTC.

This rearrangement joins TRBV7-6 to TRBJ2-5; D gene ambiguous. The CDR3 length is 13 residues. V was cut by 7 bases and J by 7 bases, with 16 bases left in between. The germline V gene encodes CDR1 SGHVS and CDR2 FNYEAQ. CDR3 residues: CASTDSYSGTQYF. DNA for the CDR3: TGTGCCAGCACCGACTCGTATTCGGGGACCCAGTACTTC.

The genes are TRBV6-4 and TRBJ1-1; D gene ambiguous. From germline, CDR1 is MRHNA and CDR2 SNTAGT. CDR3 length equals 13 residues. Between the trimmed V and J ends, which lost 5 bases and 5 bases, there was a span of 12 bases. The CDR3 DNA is TGTGCCAGCAGTTCTAACAGTGGGACTGAAGCTTTCTTT. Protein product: CASSSNSGTEAFF.

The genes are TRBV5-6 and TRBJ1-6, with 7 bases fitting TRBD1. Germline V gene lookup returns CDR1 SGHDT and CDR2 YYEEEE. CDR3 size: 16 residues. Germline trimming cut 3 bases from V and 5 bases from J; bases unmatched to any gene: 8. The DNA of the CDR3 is TGTGCCAGCAGCTCAGTCGACAGGGTGAATAATTCACCCCTCCACTTT. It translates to CASSSVDRVNNSPLHF.

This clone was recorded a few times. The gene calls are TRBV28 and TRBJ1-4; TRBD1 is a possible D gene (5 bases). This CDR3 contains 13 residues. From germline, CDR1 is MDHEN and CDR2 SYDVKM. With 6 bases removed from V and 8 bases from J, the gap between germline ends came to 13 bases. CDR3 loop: CASRGREGEKLFF. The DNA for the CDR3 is TGTGCCAGCAGGGGCAGAGAGGGGGAAAAACTGTTTTTT.

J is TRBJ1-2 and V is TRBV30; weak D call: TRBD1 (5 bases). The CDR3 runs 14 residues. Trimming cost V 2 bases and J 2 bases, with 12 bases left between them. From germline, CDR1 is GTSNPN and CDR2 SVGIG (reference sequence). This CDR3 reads CAWSPTGLNYGYTF. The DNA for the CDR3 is TGTGCCTGGAGTCCTACAGGCCTAAACTATGGCTACACCTTC.

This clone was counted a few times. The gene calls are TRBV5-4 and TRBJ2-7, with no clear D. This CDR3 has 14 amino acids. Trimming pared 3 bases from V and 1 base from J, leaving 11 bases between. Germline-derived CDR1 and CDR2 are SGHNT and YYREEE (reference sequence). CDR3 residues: CASSSIHLSYEQYF. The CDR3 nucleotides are TGTGCCAGCAGCTCTATTCACTTATCCTACGAGCAGTACTTC.

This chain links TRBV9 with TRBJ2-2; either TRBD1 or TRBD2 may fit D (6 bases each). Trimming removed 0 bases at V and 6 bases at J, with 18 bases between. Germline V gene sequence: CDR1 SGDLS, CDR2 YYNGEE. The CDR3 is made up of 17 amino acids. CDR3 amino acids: CASSVATWGARAGELFF. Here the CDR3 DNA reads TGTGCCAGCAGCGTAGCTACATGGGGGGCGAGGGCCGGGGAGCTGTTTTTT.

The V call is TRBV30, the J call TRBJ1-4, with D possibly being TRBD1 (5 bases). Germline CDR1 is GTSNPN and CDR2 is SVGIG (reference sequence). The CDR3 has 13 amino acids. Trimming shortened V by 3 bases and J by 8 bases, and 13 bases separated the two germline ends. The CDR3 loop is CAWSQGIREKLFF. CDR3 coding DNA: TGTGCCTGGAGCCAGGGTATTAGAGAAAAACTGTTTTTT. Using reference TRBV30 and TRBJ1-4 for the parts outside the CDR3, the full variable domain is SQTIHQWPATLVQPVGSPLSLECTVEGTSNPNLYWYRQAAGRGLQLLFYSVGIGQISSEVPQNLSASRPQDRQFILSSKKLLLSDSGFYLCAWSQGIREKLFFGSGTQLSVL.

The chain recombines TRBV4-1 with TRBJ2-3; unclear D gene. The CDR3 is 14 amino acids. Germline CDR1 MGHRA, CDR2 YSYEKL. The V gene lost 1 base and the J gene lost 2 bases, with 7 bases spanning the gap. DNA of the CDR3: TGCGCCAGCAGCCAAGTACAGAACACAGATACGCAGTATTTT. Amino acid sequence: CASSQVQNTDTQYF.

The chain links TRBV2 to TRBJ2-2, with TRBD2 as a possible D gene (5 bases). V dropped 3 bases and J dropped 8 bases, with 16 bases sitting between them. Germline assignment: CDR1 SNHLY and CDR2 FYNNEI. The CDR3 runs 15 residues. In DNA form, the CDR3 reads TGTGCCAGCAGTGACGCGGAGAGGGAGACTGGGGAGCTGTTTTTT. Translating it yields CASSDAERETGELFF. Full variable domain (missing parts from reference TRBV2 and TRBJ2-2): EPEVTQTPSHQVTQMGQEVILRCVPISNHLYFYWYRQILGQKVEFLVSFYNNEISEKSEIFDDQFSVERPDGSNFTLKIRSTKLEDSAMYFCASSDAERETGELFFGEGSRLTVL.

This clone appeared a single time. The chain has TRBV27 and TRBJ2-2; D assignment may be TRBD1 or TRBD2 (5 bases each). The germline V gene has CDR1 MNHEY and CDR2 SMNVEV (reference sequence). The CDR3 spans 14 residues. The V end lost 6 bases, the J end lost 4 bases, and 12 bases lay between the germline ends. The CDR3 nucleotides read TGTGCCAGCAGCACTGGGACGCCCACCGGGGAGCTGTTTTTT. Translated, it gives CASSTGTPTGELFF.

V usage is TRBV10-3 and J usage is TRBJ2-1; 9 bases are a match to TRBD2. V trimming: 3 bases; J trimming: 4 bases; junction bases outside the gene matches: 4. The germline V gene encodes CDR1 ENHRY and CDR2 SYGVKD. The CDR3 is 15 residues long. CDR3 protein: CAISDNAGGYNEQFF. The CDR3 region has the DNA TGTGCCATCAGTGACAACGCGGGAGGGTACAATGAGCAGTTCTTC.

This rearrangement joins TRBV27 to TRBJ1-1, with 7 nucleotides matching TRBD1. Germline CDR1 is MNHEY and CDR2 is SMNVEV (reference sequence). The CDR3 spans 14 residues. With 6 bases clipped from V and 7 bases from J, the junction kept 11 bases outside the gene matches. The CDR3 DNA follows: TGTGCCAGCAGCTTGTCCCACTCAGGGGGTGAAGCTTTCTTT. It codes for CASSLSHSGGEAFF.

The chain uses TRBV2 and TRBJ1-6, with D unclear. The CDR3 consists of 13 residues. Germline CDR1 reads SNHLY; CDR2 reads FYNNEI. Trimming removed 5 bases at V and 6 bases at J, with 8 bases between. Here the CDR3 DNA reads TGTGCCAGCAGTCTGAGAGGTAATTCACCCCTCCACTTT. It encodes CASSLRGNSPLHF.

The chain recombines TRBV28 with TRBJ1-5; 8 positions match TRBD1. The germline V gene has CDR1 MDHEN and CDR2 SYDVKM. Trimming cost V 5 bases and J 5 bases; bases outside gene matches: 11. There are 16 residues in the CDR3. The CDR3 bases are TGTGCCAGCAGTCCATTATCCCAGGGGGCCCATCAGCCCCAGCATTTT. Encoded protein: CASSPLSQGAHQPQHF.